This T cell receptor (beta chain) comes out of a study of vaccination and CD4 T cells after COVID-19. As for the study in general: Median time from second vaccine dose to sampling was roughly 72 days (14 to 241). In the control cultures, a CEFX pool, an HIV-1 Nef pool, or no peptide was supplied.

Trimming removed 10 bases from V and 3 bases from J; junction bases left unmatched: 4. CDR3 length: 13 amino acids. Germline assignment: CDR1 ENHRY and CDR2 SYGVKD. This clonotype appeared a few times. Its matching antigen is unknown. Treatment denoted: roughly 11-day PBMC culture with coronavirus spike peptide pools or control peptides (ViraFEST assay). Oncomine TCR Beta short-read sequencing was applied to DNA from cultured CD4+ T cells. Cultured CD4+ T cells yielded the extracted genomic DNA. TCRdb used MiXCR to reprocess the PCR reads, holding one entry per CDR3 protein. Of tens of thousands of distinct CDR3 sequences listed, 35% to 50% are singletons.

The receptor was derived from a human donor who had recovered from COVID-19. Sequenced sample: CD4+ T cells from blood, cultured in vitro. The rearrangement uses TRBV10-3 and TRBJ1-5, with TRBD1 matching 9 bases. The CDR3 loop reads CATGQGFNQPQHF. For the CDR3, the DNA is TGTGCCACCGGACAGGGGTTCAATCAGCCCCAGCATTTT.